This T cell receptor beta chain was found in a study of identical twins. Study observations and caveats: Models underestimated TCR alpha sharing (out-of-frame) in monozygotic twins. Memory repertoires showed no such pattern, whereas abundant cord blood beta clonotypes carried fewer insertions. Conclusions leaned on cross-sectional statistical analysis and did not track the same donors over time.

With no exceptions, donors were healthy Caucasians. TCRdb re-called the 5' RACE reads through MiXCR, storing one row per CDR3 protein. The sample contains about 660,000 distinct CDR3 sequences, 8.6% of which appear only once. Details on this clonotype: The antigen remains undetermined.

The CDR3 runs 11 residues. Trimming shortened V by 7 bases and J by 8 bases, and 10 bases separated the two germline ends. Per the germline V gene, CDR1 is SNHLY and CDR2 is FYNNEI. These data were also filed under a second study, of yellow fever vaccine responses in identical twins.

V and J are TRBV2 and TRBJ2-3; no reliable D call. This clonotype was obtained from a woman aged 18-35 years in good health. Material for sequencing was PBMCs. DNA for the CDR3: TGTGCCAGCATGGTGGGTAGTACGCAGTATTTT. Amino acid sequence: CASMVGSTQYF. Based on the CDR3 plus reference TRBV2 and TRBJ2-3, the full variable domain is EPEVTQTPSHQVTQMGQEVILRCVPISNHLYFYWYRQILGQKVEFLVSFYNNEISEKSEIFDDQFSVERPDGSNFTLKIRSTKLEDSAMYFCASMVGSTQYFGPGTRLTVL.